These 28 T cell receptor beta chains came from one sample sequenced in a study of shared clonotypes between healthy human individuals. TCRdb keeps only in-frame clones here, not all; method: immunoSEQ multiplex PCR. The sample holds under 1,100,000 clones, approximately 76% seen once. Sequencing was done on a sample of memory CD4+ T cells sorted from blood. This sample's subset: CD45RA-negative fraction. The receptors derive from a young man in good health.

DNA of the CDR3: TGTGCCTGGGGGACACGATCCTCTGGGGCCAACGTCCTGACTTTC. This gives the protein CAWGTRSSGANVLTF. V gene TRBV30 combines with J gene TRBJ2-6, with D perhaps matching TRBD1 (6 bases). Germline V gene data show CDR1 as GTSNPN and CDR2 as SVGIG (reference sequence). This CDR3 contains 15 residues. The germline V and J ends were trimmed by 5 bases and 0 bases, with 11 bases remaining between them.

The rearrangement joins TRBV2 to TRBJ2-3; no firm D call. Trimming shortened V by 6 bases and J by 1 base, and 11 bases separated the two germline ends. The CDR3 covers 14 residues. CDR1 SNHLY and CDR2 FYNNEI come from the germline V gene. This CDR3 reads CASRDRLGTDTQYF. CDR3 sequence (DNA): TGTGCCAGCAGAGACCGACTTGGCACAGATACGCAGTATTTT.

Concerning this clone: The same CDR3 is also encoded by other DNA sequences in this sample. CDR3 coding DNA: TGTGCCAGCAGTTACTCTAACACTGAAGCTTTCTTT. This codes for CASSYSNTEAFF. This chain links TRBV6-5 with TRBJ1-1; unclear D gene. V dropped 0 bases and J dropped 2 bases, with 1 base sitting between them. CDR3 length: 12 residues. The V gene's germline CDR1 is MNHEY and CDR2 SVGAGI.

In this sample, this clone turned up once. V gene TRBV30 combines with J gene TRBJ2-4, with 7 bases fitting TRBD1. The CDR3 contains 13 residues. V shed 1 base, J shed 4 bases, and the junction held 1 base outside the gene matches. CDR1 GTSNPN and CDR2 SVGIG come from the germline V gene (reference sequence). CDR3 residues: CAWSGQGKNIQYF. As DNA, the CDR3 is TGTGCCTGGAGTGGACAGGGAAAAAACATTCAGTACTTC.

This chain uses TRBV28 with TRBJ1-2; 7 nucleotides line up with TRBD1. The CDR3 spans 15 residues. Germline V gene data show CDR1 as MDHEN and CDR2 as SYDVKM. J gave up 2 bases and V 4 bases, and 7 bases lay outside the gene matches. The CDR3 nucleotides read TGTGCCAGCAGTTCGGGACAGATTGGAAACTATGGCTACACCTTC. Translated, it gives CASSSGQIGNYGYTF.

The chain is built from TRBV6-1 and TRBJ2-2; 8 bases line up with TRBD2. The V gene's germline CDR1 is MNHNS and CDR2 SASEGT. The CDR3 extends over 14 amino acids. The V segment lost 3 bases and the J segment 11 bases; nucleotides outside the gene matches: 8. CDR3 amino acids: CASSEGIGGGELFF. In DNA form, the CDR3 reads TGTGCCAGCAGTGAGGGCATCGGGGGGGGAGAGCTGTTTTTT.

Concerning this clone itself: Additional DNA sequences in this sample encode the identical CDR3. The rearrangement links TRBV30 to TRBJ1-5, with D possibly TRBD1 on 6 matching bases. This CDR3 comprises 14 residues. Germline V CDR1 and CDR2: GTSNPN, SVGIG (reference sequence). Trimming cost V 2 bases and J 6 bases, with 14 bases left between them. The CDR3 nucleotides read TGTGCCTGGAGTACTCGGGGGCTAGGTCAGCCCCAGCATTTT. Translation: CAWSTRGLGQPQHF.

This chain uses TRBV27 with TRBJ1-2; D is undetermined. Germline-derived CDR1 and CDR2 are MNHEY and SMNVEV (reference sequence). V was trimmed by 6 bases and J by 1 base, leaving 15 bases between them. This CDR3 spans 15 amino acids. The CDR3: CASSLGGSFNYGYTF. Here the CDR3 DNA reads TGTGCCAGCAGCCTAGGAGGCAGCTTTAACTATGGCTACACCTTC.

The CDR3 sequence is CASSLLGSGASQETQYF. The DNA of the CDR3 is TGTGCCAGCAGTTTGTTGGGTAGCGGGGCCTCCCAAGAGACCCAGTACTTC. The chain joins TRBV28 to TRBJ2-5; 8 positions match TRBD2. CDR1 is MDHEN, CDR2 SYDVKM, per germline. V was pared by 3 bases and J by 1 base, with 10 bases of the junction left unmatched. The CDR3 extends over 17 amino acids.

The chain uses TRBV29-1 and TRBJ1-3; no definite D call. V lost 6 bases and J 0 bases, leaving 3 bases between the germline ends. The CDR3 has 11 residues. The germline V gene encodes CDR1 SQVTM and CDR2 ANQGSEA. The CDR3 sequence is CSVDSGNTIYF. The CDR3 DNA follows: TGCAGCGTCGACTCTGGAAACACCATATATTTT. Drawing the rest from reference TRBV29-1 and TRBJ1-3, the complete variable domain is SAVISQKPSRDICQRGTSLTIQCQVDSQVTMMFWYRQQPGQSLTLIATANQGSEATYESGFVIDKFPISRPNLTFSTLTVSNMSPEDSSIYLCSVDSGNTIYFGEGSWLTVV.

This clone was recorded a few times. V is TRBV6-5 and J is TRBJ2-7; D may be TRBD1 or TRBD2 (5 bases each). This CDR3 comprises 13 residues. The V end was cut by 11 bases, the J end by 4 bases, with 18 bases between. Per the germline V gene, CDR1 is MNHEY and CDR2 is SVGAGI. CDR3 loop: CASAVGAWYEQYF. The DNA for the CDR3 is TGTGCCTCTGCGGTCGGGGCTTGGTACGAGCAGTACTTC.

As to this clone: Other nucleotide sequences from this sample produce the same CDR3. The chain combines TRBV6-1 with TRBJ2-7; D not certain. In germline, CDR1 is MNHNS, CDR2 SASEGT. Trimming left V 7 bases short and J 0 bases short, with 7 bases between. The length of the CDR3 is 12 residues. The CDR3 spells CASTESSYEQYF. In DNA, the CDR3 is TGTGCCAGCACAGAGAGCTCCTACGAGCAGTACTTC.

The chain links TRBV5-1 to TRBJ2-2; D might be TRBD2 (6 bases). This CDR3 contains 14 residues. V was clipped by 6 bases and J by 3 bases, with 12 bases between them. In germline, CDR1 is SGHRS, CDR2 YFSETQ. The CDR3 region is CASTIWGDTGELFF. The CDR3 DNA reads TGCGCCAGCACTATTTGGGGGGACACCGGGGAGCTGTTTTTT.

Only a few counts were recorded for this clone. This sequence joins TRBV30 and TRBJ2-2; D is unresolved. CDR3 length: 11 amino acids. The V end lost 3 bases, the J end lost 5 bases, and 4 bases lay between the germline ends. Germline CDR1 GTSNPN, CDR2 SVGIG (reference sequence). DNA for the CDR3: TGTGCCTGGAGGCGGACCGGGGAGCTGTTTTTT. This codes for CAWRRTGELFF. Using reference TRBV30 and TRBJ2-2 for the parts outside the CDR3, the full variable domain is SQTIHQWPATLVQPVGSPLSLECTVEGTSNPNLYWYRQAAGRGLQLLFYSVGIGQISSEVPQNLSASRPQDRQFILSSKKLLLSDSGFYLCAWRRTGELFFGEGSRLTVL.

The V gene is TRBV6-1, the J gene TRBJ2-7; no definite D call. The V gene's germline CDR1 is MNHNS and CDR2 SASEGT. Trimming shortened V by 5 bases and J by 5 bases, and 10 bases separated the two germline ends. The CDR3 is 12 amino acids. DNA of the CDR3: TGTGCCAGCAGTCGCAGGTCCCACGAGCAGTACTTC. It translates to CASSRRSHEQYF.

This chain links TRBV6-1 with TRBJ2-5, with 7 bases aligning to TRBD1. The DNA end lines up better with TRBJ2-7; the J call may be wrong. CDR3 size: 13 residues. Looked up from germline, CDR1 is MNHNS and CDR2 is SASEGT. This CDR3 is CASSVGTAYEQYF. The CDR3 nucleotides are TGTGCCAGCAGTGTTGGGACAGCCTACGAGCAGTACTTC.

V usage is TRBV2 and J usage is TRBJ1-1, with D unresolved. Trimming shortened V by 4 bases and J by 3 bases, and 3 bases separated the two germline ends. The germline CDR1 and CDR2 sequences are SNHLY and FYNNEI. The CDR3 length is 11 residues. The CDR3 DNA sequence: TGTGCCAGCAGTGGCTACACTGAAGCTTTCTTT. This sequence encodes CASSGYTEAFF.

J is TRBJ1-4 and V is TRBV27, with 7 bases fitting TRBD1. The CDR3 has 14 residues. The V segment lost 6 bases and the J segment 5 bases; nucleotides outside the gene matches: 6. Germline V CDR1 and CDR2: MNHEY, SMNVEV (reference sequence). CDR3 in DNA: TGTGCCAGCAGCGAGGACAGGTTCAATGAAAAACTGTTTTTT. Translated, it gives CASSEDRFNEKLFF.

V usage is TRBV7-9 and J usage is TRBJ1-3; 7 nucleotides align to TRBD1. The junction had 6 bases not matched to a gene; V was cut back by 5 bases and J by 5 bases. Per the germline V gene, CDR1 is SEHNR and CDR2 is FQNEAQ (reference sequence). This CDR3 region has 14 residues. CDR3 DNA: TGTGCCAGCAGCCACAGGGGAAAAAGAAACACCATATATTTT. This encodes CASSHRGKRNTIYF.

The chain uses TRBV4-3 and TRBJ1-4, with 7 bases identical to TRBD1. The CDR3 length is 14 residues. J was trimmed by 8 bases and V by 1 base; bases with no gene match: 4. The germline CDR1 and CDR2 sequences are LGHNA and YSLEER. The CDR3 spells CASSQGQGEEKLFF. The CDR3 DNA reads TGCGCCAGCAGCCAAGGGCAGGGGGAAGAAAAACTGTTTTTT.

The chain employs TRBV27 and TRBJ2-7; D gene unclear. Germline lookup yields CDR1 MNHEY and CDR2 SMNVEV (reference sequence). This CDR3 spans 13 amino acids. With 6 bases removed from V and 0 bases from J, the gap between germline ends came to 9 bases. The CDR3 DNA follows: TGTGCCAGCAGGCCGCCGAGCTCCTACGAGCAGTACTTC. Translated, it gives CASRPPSSYEQYF.

The chain joins TRBV11-2 to TRBJ1-1; D is possibly TRBD1 (6 bases). Germline V gives CDR1 SGHAT, CDR2 FQNNGV. The V end lost 1 base, the J end lost 8 bases, and 11 bases lay between the germline ends. The CDR3 contains 13 residues. CDR3: CASSLAGGGEAFF. The CDR3 bases are TGTGCCAGCAGCTTAGCGGGGGGGGGCGAAGCTTTCTTT.

The chain recombines TRBV19 with TRBJ2-2, with D possibly being TRBD1 (5 bases). The CDR3 runs 13 residues. V was clipped by 4 bases and J by 3 bases, with 6 bases between them. CDR1 and CDR2 (germline): LNHDA, SQIVND (reference sequence). The DNA for the CDR3 is TGTGCCAGTAGTAAGGGGTACACCGGGGAGCTGTTTTTT. Translating it yields CASSKGYTGELFF.

The rearrangement uses TRBV6-4 and TRBJ2-2; D perhaps matches TRBD2 (5 bases). Trimming left V 6 bases short and J 2 bases short, with 10 bases between. Germline loops: CDR1 MRHNA, CDR2 SNTAGT. The CDR3 has 14 residues. The CDR3 DNA sequence: TGTGCCAGCAGACCCGACTACAACACCGGGGAGCTGTTTTTT. Its translation: CASRPDYNTGELFF.

V and J are TRBV19 and TRBJ1-5; D is ambiguous. The V and J ends lost 0 bases and 10 bases respectively, with 10 bases between them. The CDR3 has 13 residues. Germline CDR1 LNHDA, CDR2 SQIVND (reference sequence). CDR3 sequence (DNA): TGTGCCAGTAGTATAGATCGGGGATCCCCCCAGCATTTT. It translates to CASSIDRGSPQHF.

The chain has TRBV13 and TRBJ2-3; TRBD1 matches 9 bases. Trimming removed 4 bases from V and 5 bases from J; junction bases left unmatched: 7. Germline CDR1 PRHDT, CDR2 FYEKMQ (reference sequence). The length of the CDR3 is 15 residues. The CDR3 region has the DNA TGTGCCAGCAGCTCGGGACAGGGTAGGGGAGATACGCAGTATTTT. It encodes CASSSGQGRGDTQYF. Full variable domain (missing parts from reference TRBV13 and TRBJ2-3): AAGVIQSPRHLIKEKRETATLKCYPIPRHDTVYWYQQGPGQDPQFLISFYEKMQSDKGSIPDRFSAQQFSDYHSELNMSSLELGDSALYFCASSSGQGRGDTQYFGPGTRLTVL.

The CDR3: CASSAGRVEQYF. The CDR3 DNA follows: TGTGCCAGCAGTGCCGGAAGGGTCGAGCAGTACTTC. V is TRBV28 and J is TRBJ2-7; D remains unclear. Germline loops: CDR1 MDHEN, CDR2 SYDVKM. The CDR3 has 12 amino acids. The V end lost 5 bases, the J end lost 6 bases, and 11 bases lay between the germline ends.

Only a few counts were recorded for this clone. This chain joins TRBV11-3 and TRBJ2-2, with D tentatively TRBD2 (5 bases). Germline V gives CDR1 SGHNT, CDR2 YENEEA. V lost 5 bases and J 5 bases, leaving 12 bases between the germline ends. The CDR3 sequence is 14 residues long. CDR3 bases: TGTGCCAGCAGCCCTATGTCGGGGACCGGGGAGCTGTTTTTT. The encoded protein is CASSPMSGTGELFF.